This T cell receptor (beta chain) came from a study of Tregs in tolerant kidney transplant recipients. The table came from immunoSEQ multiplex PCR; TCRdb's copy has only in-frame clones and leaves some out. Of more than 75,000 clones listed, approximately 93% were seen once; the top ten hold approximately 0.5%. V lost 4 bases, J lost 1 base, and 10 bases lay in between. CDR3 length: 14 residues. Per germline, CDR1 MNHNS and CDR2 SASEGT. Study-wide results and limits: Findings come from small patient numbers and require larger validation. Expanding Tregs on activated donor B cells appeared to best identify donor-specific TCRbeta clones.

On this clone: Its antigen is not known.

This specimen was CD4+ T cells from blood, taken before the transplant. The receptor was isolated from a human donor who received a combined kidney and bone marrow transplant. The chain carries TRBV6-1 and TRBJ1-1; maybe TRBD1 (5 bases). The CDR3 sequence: CASSGNRWNTEAFF. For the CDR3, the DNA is TGTGCCAGCAGTGGCAACAGGTGGAACACTGAAGCTTTCTTT.